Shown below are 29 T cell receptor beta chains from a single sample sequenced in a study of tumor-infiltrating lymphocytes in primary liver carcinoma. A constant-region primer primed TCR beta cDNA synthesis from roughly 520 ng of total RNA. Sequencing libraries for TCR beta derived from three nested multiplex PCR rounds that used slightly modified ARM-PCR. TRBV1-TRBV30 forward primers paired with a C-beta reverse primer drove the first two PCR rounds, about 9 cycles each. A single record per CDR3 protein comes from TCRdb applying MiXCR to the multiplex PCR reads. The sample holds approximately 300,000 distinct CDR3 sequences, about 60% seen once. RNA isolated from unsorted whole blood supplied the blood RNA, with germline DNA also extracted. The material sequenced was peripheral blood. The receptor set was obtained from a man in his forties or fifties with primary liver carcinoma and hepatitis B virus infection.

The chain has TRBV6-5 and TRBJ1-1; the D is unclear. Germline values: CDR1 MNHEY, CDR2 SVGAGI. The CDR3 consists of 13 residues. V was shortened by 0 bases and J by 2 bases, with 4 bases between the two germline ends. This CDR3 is CASSYSDNTEAFF. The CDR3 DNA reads TGTGCCAGCAGTTACTCCGATAACACTGAAGCTTTCTTT.

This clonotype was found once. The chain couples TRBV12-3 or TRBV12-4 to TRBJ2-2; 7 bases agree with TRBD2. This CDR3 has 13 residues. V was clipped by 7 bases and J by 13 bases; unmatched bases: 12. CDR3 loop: CASNFLGEGALFF. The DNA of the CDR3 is TGTGCCAGCAATTTTCTAGGGGAGGGAGCGCTGTTTTTT.

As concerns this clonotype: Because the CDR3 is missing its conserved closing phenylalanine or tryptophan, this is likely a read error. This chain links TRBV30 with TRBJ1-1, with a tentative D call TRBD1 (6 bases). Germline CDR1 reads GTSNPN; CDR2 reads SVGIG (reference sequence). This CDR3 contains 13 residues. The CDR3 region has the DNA TGCGCCTGGCTGAGGGGGTTTTACACTGAAGCTTTCTCT. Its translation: CAWLRGFYTEAFS.

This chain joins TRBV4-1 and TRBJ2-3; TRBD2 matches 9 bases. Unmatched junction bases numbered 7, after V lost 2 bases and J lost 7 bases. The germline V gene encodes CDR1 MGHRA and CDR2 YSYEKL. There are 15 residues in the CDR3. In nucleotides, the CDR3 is TGCGCCAGCAGCCAAACGTCTAGCGGGATGAATACGCAGTATTTT. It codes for CASSQTSSGMNTQYF.

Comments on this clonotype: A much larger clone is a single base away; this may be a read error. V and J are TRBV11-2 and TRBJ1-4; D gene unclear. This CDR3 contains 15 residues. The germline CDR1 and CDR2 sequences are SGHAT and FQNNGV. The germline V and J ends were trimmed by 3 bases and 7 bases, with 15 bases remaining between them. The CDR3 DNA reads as TGTGCCAGCAGCTTGTCCCGCGGACCTAGTGAAAAACTGTTTTTT. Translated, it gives CASSLSRGPSEKLFF.

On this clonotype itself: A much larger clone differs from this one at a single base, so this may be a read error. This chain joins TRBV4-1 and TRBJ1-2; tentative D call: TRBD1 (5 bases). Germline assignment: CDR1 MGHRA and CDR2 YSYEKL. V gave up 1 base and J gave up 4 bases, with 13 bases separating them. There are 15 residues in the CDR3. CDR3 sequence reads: CASSQGGSVSYGYTF. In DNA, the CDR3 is TGCGCCAGCAGCCAAGGGGGGTCCGTGAGCTATGGCTACACCTTC.

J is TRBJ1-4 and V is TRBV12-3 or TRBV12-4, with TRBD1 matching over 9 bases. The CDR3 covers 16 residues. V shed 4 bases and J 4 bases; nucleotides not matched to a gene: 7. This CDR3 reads CASSSDRGCYNEKLFF. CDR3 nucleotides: TGTGCCAGCAGTTCCGACAGGGGGTGTTATAATGAAAAACTGTTTTTT.

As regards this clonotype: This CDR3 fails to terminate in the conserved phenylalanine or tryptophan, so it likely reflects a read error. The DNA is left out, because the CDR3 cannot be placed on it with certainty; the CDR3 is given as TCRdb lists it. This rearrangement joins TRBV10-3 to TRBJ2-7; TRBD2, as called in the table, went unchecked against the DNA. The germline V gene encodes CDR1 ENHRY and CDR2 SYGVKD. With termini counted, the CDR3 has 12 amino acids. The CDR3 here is CAISESTGGSYL.

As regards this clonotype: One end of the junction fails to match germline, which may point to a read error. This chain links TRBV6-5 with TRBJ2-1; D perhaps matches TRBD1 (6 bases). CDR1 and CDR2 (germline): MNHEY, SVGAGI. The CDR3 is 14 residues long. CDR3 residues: CASSADRAYNEHIF. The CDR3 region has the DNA TGTGCCAGCAGTGCGGACAGAGCCTACAATGAGCACATCTTC.

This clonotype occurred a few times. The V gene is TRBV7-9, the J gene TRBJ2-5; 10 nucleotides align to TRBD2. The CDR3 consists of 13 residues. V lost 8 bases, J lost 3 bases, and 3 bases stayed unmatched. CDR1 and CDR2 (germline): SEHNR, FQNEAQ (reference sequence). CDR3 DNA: TGTGCCAGCGGGACTAGCGACAAAGAGACCCAGTACTTC. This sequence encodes CASGTSDKETQYF.

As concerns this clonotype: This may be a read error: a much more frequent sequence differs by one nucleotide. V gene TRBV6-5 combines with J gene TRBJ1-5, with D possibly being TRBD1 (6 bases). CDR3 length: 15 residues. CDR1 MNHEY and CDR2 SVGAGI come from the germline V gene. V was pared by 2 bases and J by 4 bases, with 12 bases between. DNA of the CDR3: TGTGCCAGCAGTTACGCAGGGGCGCCTAATCAGCCCCAGCATTTT. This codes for CASSYAGAPNQPQHF.

The CDR3 reads CSVAGRAGGETQYF. The CDR3 coding sequence is TGCAGCGTGGCGGGACGGGCGGGGGGAGAGACCCAGTACTTC. The chain joins TRBV29-1 to TRBJ2-5; 8 bases fit TRBD2. V shed 6 bases, J shed 4 bases, and the junction held 10 bases outside the gene matches. Germline loops: CDR1 SQVTM, CDR2 ANQGSEA. The length of the CDR3 is 14 residues.

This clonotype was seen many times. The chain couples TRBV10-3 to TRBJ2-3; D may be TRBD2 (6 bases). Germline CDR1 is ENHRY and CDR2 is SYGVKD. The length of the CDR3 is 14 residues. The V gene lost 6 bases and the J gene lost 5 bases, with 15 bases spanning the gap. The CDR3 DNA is TGTGCCATCAGGCCTAGCGATGGGGAAGATACGCAGTATTTT. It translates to CAIRPSDGEDTQYF.

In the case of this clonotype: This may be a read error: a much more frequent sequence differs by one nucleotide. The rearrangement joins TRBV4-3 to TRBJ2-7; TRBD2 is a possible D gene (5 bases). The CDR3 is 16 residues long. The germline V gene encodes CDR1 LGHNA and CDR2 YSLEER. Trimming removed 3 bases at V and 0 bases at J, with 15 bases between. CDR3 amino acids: CASSQAVRGSSYEQYF. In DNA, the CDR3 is TGCGCCAGCAGCCAGGCAGTCAGAGGGAGCTCCTACGAGCAGTACTTC.

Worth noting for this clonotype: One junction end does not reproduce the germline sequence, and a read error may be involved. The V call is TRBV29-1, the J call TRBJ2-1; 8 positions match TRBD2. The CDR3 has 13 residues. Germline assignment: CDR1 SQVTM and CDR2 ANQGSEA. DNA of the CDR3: TGCAGCGTTACCGGGACTAGGGATAGTGAGCAGCTTTTC. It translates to CSVTGTRDSEQLF.

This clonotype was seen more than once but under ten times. The CDR3 sequence: CAWSRDSLNTEAFF. CDR3 nucleotide sequence: TGTGCCTGGAGTAGGGACAGTTTGAACACTGAAGCTTTCTTT. This chain uses TRBV30 with TRBJ1-1; 7 bases are a match to TRBD1. This CDR3 region has 14 residues. Trimming took 2 bases from V and 0 from J; bases not matched to a gene: 3. Looked up from germline, CDR1 is GTSNPN and CDR2 is SVGIG (reference sequence).

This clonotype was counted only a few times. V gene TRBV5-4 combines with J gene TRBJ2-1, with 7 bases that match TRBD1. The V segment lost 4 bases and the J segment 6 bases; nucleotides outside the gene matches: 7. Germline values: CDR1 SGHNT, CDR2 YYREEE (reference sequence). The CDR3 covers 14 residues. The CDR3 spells CASSPDRTRNEQFF. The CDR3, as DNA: TGTGCCAGCAGCCCGGACAGGACCCGCAATGAGCAGTTCTTC. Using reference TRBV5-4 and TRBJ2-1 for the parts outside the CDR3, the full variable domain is ETGVTQSPTHLIKTRGQQVTLRCSSQSGHNTVSWYQQALGQGPQFIFQYYREEENGRGNFPPRFSGLQFPNYSSELNVNALELDDSALYLCASSPDRTRNEQFFGPGTRLTVL.

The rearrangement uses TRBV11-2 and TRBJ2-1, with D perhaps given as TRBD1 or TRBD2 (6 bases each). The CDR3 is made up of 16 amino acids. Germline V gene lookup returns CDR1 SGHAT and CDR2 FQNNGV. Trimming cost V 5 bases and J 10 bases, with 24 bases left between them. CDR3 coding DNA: TGTGCCAGCAGCGTAGGGGGGACGGGCCCTGTGGAAGAGCAGTTCTTC. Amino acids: CASSVGGTGPVEEQFF.

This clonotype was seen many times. The CDR3 reads CASSPSLQGGLWGNGYTF. The CDR3 DNA is TGTGCCAGCAGCCCTTCGCTCCAAGGGGGCCTTTGGGGGAATGGCTACACCTTC. V is TRBV11-2 and J is TRBJ1-2; 7 bases are a match to TRBD1. V lost 5 bases, J lost 6 bases, and 21 bases stayed unmatched. The CDR3 extends over 18 amino acids. CDR1 and CDR2 from the germline V gene are SGHAT and FQNNGV.

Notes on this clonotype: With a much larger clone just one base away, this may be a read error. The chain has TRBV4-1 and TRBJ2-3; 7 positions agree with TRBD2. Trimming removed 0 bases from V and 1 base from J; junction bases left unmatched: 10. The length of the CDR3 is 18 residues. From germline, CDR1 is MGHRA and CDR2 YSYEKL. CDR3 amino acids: CASSQDPPTGGRTDTQYF. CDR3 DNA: TGCGCCAGCAGCCAAGATCCCCCGACGGGAGGACGCACAGATACGCAGTATTTT.

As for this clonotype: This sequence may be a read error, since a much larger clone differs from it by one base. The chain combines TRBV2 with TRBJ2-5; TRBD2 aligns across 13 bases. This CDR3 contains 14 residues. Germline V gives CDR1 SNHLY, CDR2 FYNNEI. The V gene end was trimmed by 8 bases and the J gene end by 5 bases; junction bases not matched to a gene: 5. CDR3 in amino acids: CASGGLAGEETQYF. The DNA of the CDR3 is TGTGCCAGCGGTGGACTAGCGGGAGAGGAGACCCAGTACTTC.

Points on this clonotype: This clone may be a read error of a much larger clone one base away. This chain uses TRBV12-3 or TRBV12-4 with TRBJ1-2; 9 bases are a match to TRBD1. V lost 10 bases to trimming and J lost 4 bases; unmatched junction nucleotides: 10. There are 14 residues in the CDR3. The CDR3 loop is CAISTGQGLYGYTF. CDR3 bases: TGTGCCATCTCCACGGGACAGGGCCTCTATGGCTACACCTTC.

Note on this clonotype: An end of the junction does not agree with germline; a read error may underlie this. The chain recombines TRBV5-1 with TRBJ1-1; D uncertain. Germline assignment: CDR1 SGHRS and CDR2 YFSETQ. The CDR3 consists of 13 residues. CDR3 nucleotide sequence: TGCACCAGCAGTCCGGACGGGAACACTGAAGCTTTCTTT. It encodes CTSSPDGNTEAFF.

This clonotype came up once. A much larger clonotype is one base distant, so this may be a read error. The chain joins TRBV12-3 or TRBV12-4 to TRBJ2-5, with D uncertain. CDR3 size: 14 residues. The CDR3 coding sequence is TGTGTCAGCAGTTCCCAAAGGGTGGGGGAGACCCAGTACTTC. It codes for CVSSSQRVGETQYF.

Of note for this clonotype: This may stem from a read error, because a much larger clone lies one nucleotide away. For the CDR3, the DNA is TGTGTCAGCAGTGACAATGAAAAACTGTTTTTT. Translation: CVSSDNEKLFF. The chain joins TRBV6-1 to TRBJ1-4; the D is unclear. CDR3 length: 11 amino acids. Per germline, CDR1 MNHNS and CDR2 SASEGT.

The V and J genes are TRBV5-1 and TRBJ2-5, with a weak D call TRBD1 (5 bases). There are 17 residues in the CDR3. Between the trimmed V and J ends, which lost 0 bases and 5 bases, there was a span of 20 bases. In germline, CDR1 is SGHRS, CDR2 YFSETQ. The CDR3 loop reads CASSLGLRSQGDETQYF. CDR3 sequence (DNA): TGCGCCAGCAGCTTGGGCTTGCGGAGTCAGGGTGACGAGACCCAGTACTTC.

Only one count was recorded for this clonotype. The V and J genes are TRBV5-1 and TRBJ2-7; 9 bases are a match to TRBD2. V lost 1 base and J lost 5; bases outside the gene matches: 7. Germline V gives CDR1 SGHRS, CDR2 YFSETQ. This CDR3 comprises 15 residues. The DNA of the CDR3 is TGCGCCAGCAGCTTGACGAGTAGCGGGAGTAACGAGCAGTACTTC. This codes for CASSLTSSGSNEQYF.

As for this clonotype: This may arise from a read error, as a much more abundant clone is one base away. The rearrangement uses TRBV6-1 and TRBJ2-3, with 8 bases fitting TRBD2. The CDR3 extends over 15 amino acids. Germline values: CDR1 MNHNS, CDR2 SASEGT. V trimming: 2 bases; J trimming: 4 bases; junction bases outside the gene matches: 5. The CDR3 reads CASSELPGGPDTQYF. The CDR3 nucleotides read TGTGCCAGCAGTGAACTACCGGGAGGGCCAGATACGCAGTATTTT.

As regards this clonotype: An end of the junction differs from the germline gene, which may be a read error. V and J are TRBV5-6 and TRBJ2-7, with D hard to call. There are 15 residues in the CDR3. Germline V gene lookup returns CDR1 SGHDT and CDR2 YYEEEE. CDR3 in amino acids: CANSLDGSMGYEQYF. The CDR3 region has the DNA TGTGCCAACAGCTTGGACGGTAGCATGGGATACGAGCAGTACTTC.